A selection of T cell receptor beta chains follows, all from one sample in a study of PD-1 blockade in classical Hodgkin lymphoma. Assay used: immunoSEQ multiplex PCR; TCRdb lists only in-frame clones, some missing. Of over 80,000 clones in the sample, over 75% were seen once. The sample consisted of peripheral blood mononuclear cells (PBMCs), taken before the fourth cycle of nivolumab. The receptors come from a human donor with classical Hodgkin lymphoma. CDR3s include the opening cysteine and the closing phenylalanine or tryptophan. The D gene is left open where the match is weak. Only part of the rows carry a size: once, few, many, or a class if the clone is expanded.

D gene	V gene	clone size	J gene	CDR3 DNA	CDR3 protein
NA	TRBV5-1	NA	TRBJ2-7	TGCGCCAGCAGCTTGGCCGGGGCGCAGACCTACGAGCAGTACTTC	CASSLAGAQTYEQYF
TRBD1	TRBV7-3	once	TRBJ1-1	TGTGCCAGCAGCTTAATTGGACAGGGGGGCACTGAAGCTTTCTTT	CASSLIGQGGTEAFF
NA	TRBV5-8	NA	TRBJ1-5	TGTGCCAGCAGCTACACAGGGTACAATCAGCCCCAGCATTTT	CASSYTGYNQPQHF
NA	TRBV2	NA	TRBJ2-4	TGTGCCACCTTCTCGGGGCGGTCCAAAAACATTCAGTACTTC	CATFSGRSKNIQYF
TRBD1	TRBV2	NA	TRBJ1-5	TGTGCCAGCAGAGGGACAGGGCGTAATCAGCCCCAGCATTTT	CASRGTGRNQPQHF
TRBD1	TRBV29-1	NA	TRBJ1-2	TGCAGCGTTTCTGGCAGGGGGCTGTATGGCTACACCTTC	CSVSGRGLYGYTF
NA	TRBV9	NA	TRBJ2-1	TGTGCCAGCAGCGTATGGGACAACAATGAGCAGTTCTTC	CASSVWDNNEQFF
TRBD1	TRBV6-6	NA	TRBJ2-5	TGTGCCAGCAGTTACCCCGACAGGGGACAAGAGACCCAGTACTTC	CASSYPDRGQETQYF
TRBD1	TRBV27	once	TRBJ2-7	TGTGCCAGCAGTTTAAGGGGGCCCTCCTATGTGGAGCAGTACTTC	CASSLRGPSYVEQYF
NA	TRBV5-4	NA	TRBJ1-4	TGTGCCAGCAGCGTGCAGCCGCTAACTAATGAAAAACTGTTTTTT	CASSVQPLTNEKLFF
NA	TRBV30	NA	TRBJ2-2	TGTGCCTGGAGTGTCCCTCAGGGGAGCACCGGGGAGCTGTTTTTT	CAWSVPQGSTGELFF
NA	TRBV27	NA	TRBJ1-2	TGTGCCAGCAGTTTATCCCACAGAATTACGGACAATAGGCTCTACGGCTACACCTTC	CASSLSHRITDNRLYGYTF
NA	TRBV5-7	NA	TRBJ2-7	TGTGCCAGCAGCTTGGCCACAGTTTACGAGCAGTACTTC	CASSLATVYEQYF
TRBD1	TRBV14	medium-sized	TRBJ2-1	TGTGCCAGCAGCCCCCTCGGAAAGGGGGCCCGAGGTGAGCAGTTCTTC	CASSPLGKGARGEQFF
NA	TRBV7-3	once	TRBJ1-4	TGTGCCAGCAGCTTAATGGTCACTCCAAAATTAGCAACTAATGAAAAACTGTTTTTT	CASSLMVTPKLATNEKLFF
NA	TRBV11-3	NA	TRBJ2-7	TGTGCCAGCAGCTTAGAGGACTCCTACGAGCAGTACTTC	CASSLEDSYEQYF
NA	TRBV30	NA	TRBJ1-5	TGTGCCTGGAGTGTTGGCAGGGTTAATCAGCCCCAGCATTTT	CAWSVGRVNQPQHF
NA	TRBV25-1	NA	TRBJ2-5	TGTGCCAGCATGGGGCTAGCGCTCTTTGAGACCCAGTACTTC	CASMGLALFETQYF
NA	TRBV29-1	many	TRBJ2-7	TGCAGCGCCTACTTTAACACCTACGAGCAGTACTTC	CSAYFNTYEQYF
TRBD1	TRBV19	NA	TRBJ2-7	TGTGCCAGTAGTACCGACAGGGTCGGCGAGCAGTACTTC	CASSTDRVGEQYF
NA	TRBV15	NA	TRBJ2-7	TGTGCCACCAGCAGAGTACCCCCGGGTCCAAGGGCCGAGCAGTACTTC	CATSRVPPGPRAEQYF
NA	TRBV25-1	NA	TRBJ2-7	TGTGCCAGCAGTGGAAACGGGTGGGGGGAAGGCCTTTACGAGCAGTACTTC	CASSGNGWGEGLYEQYF
NA	TRBV6-1	NA	TRBJ2-7	TGTGCCAGCAGTGTTCAGCAGGGTCCCTACGAGCAGTACTTC	CASSVQQGPYEQYF
TRBD1	TRBV28	NA	TRBJ1-2	TGTGCCAGTGGGACAGGGGGTAACCGTAACTATGGCTACACCTTC	CASGTGGNRNYGYTF
NA	TRBV6-4	NA	TRBJ2-2	TGTGCCAGCAGTGCCTCCCCAGGCACCGGGGAGCTGTTTTTT	CASSASPGTGELFF
TRBD1	TRBV20-1	NA	TRBJ2-1	TGCAGTGCAAATGACAGGGATGAGCAGTTCTTC	CSANDRDEQFF
NA	TRBV28	NA	TRBJ2-5	TGTGCCAGCAGTTTCCCCGGAGACCAAGAGACCCAGTACTTC	CASSFPGDQETQYF
NA	TRBV28	NA	TRBJ2-2	TGTGCCAGCAGTTTGGGTGCCGCTCGGGTGAACACCGGGGAGCTGTTTTTT	CASSLGAARVNTGELFF
NA	TRBV6-5	NA	TRBJ1-5	TGTGCCAGCAGAGTAACAGGGTGGAATCAGCCCCAGCATTTT	CASRVTGWNQPQHF